This T cell receptor beta chain emerged from a study of identifying expanded T cells in peripheral blood (dated by TCRdb to about 2019). Study-wide context: Separate aliquots of the same genomic DNA pool were sequenced to produce technical replicates, and four replicates were compared in pairs. Broader findings and caveats from the paper: Across all healthy-donor time intervals, the beta-binomial model significantly cut both the number of clones called differentially abundant and the false-positive rate. Approximately 1.2 differentially abundant clones were flagged by the binomial model between technical replicates, whereas about 16 and 20 were flagged over around two weeks and four weeks, respectively. The authors expected that biological variance in healthy repertoires might rise further over much longer intervals, such as months to years. Across all healthy donors, variance in clone template counts between roughly 2-week samples was found to increase significantly with total template count.

On this clone itself: Its cognate antigen has yet to be identified. No much larger clonotype is one base removed from it; base qualities were not supplied.

Including cysteine and phenylalanine, the CDR3 has 18 amino acids. Of all the DNA, just the CDR3 is kept, 54 bases in frame from base 1. According to the germline V gene, CDR1 reads LGHNA and CDR2 reads YSLEER. V gives up 0 bases and J gives up 2 bases, and the segment between their germline ends measures 19 bases. No immune events, such as infections, were documented for the healthy donors during the collection period. Blood repertoires from healthy donors were used as a training cohort for calibrating time-dependent variance in a beta-binomial model of differential abundance of T-cell clones. The training cohort comprised roughly 10 healthy donors, 3 female and 7 male. The donors were between roughly 25 and 70 years old, with an average age of about 47 years. Whole blood, obtained from a commercial supplier, was collected from each healthy donor at three time points spaced approximately 15 days apart. Genomic DNA was extracted from unsorted whole blood for immunosequencing.

TCRbeta CDR3 regions were profiled by bias-controlled multiplex PCR amplification of genomic DNA with the immunoSEQ Assay. From the authors' description of their analysis: The absolute abundance of each unique TCRbeta CDR3 region was quantified after sequences were collapsed and filtered. Differential abundance was assessed using a binomial (Fisher-equivalent) model and a beta-binomial model in which time-dependent variance fitted from healthy donors was added. Clones with fewer than 5 combined templates were removed, and a clone was called differentially abundant if the clone's Benjamini-Hochberg FDR was below 0.01. The form v = (b*log(k)+a)^2 was used to model beta-binomial variance as a function of total template count across the two samples. TCRdb's version of the immuneACCESS table is confined to in-frame rearrangements and falls short of the full clone set. An unresolved V gene accounts for under half of the shortfall where checked; the remainder is of unknown origin. V and J calls and clone size are copied from that table; D and trimming were computed from the DNA. The sample profile shows roughly 92,000 clones; 88% of them were found once. The ten biggest clones cover 15% to 20% of the sample.

The sequence derives from a person aged 18 to 70 in good health. The chain couples TRBV4-3 to TRBJ1-2, and TRBD1 may be the D gene, going by 6 matching bases. The material sequenced was blood. The CDR3 has the sequence CASSQDPTTGNFNYGYTF. The nucleotide sequence is given as TGCGCCAGCAGCCAAGACCCAACTACAGGGAACTTCAACTATGGCTACACCTTC.